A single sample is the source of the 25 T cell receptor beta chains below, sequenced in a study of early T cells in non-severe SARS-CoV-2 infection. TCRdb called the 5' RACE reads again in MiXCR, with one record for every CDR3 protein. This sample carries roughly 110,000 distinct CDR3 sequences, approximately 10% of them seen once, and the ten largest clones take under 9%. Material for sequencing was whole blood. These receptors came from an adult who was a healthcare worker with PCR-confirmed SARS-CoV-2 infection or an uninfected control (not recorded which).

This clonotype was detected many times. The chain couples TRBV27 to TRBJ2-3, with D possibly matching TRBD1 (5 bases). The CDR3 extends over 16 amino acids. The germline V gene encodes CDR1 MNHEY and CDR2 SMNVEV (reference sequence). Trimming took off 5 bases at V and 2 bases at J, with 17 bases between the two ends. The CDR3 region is CASSDESGQITDTQYF. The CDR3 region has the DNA TGTGCCAGCAGTGACGAATCCGGACAAATCACAGATACGCAGTATTTT.

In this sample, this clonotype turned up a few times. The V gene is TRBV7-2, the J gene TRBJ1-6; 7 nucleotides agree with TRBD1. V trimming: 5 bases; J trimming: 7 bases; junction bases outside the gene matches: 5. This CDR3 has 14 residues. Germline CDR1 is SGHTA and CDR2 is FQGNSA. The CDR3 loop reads CASSLQGPNSPLHF. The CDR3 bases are TGTGCCAGCAGCCTACAGGGGCCAAATTCACCCCTCCACTTT.

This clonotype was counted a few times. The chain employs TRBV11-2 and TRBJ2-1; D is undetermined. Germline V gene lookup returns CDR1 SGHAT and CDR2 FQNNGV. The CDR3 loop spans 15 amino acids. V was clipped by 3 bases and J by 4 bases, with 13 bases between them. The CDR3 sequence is CASSFRAGDYNEQFF. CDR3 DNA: TGTGCCAGCAGCTTTCGGGCAGGAGATTACAATGAGCAGTTCTTC.

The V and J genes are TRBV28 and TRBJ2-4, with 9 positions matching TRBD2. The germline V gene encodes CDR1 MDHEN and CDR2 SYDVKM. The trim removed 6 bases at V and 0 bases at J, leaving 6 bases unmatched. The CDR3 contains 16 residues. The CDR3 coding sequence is TGTGCCAGCAGACCTCTAGCGGGGCTAGCCAAAAACATTCAGTACTTC. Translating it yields CASRPLAGLAKNIQYF.

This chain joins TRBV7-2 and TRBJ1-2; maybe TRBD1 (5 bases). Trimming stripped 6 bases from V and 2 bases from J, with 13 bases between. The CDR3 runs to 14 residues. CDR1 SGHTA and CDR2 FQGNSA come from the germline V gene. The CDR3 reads CASRRDAANYGYTF. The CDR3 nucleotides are TGTGCCAGCAGGAGGGACGCCGCAAACTATGGCTACACCTTC.

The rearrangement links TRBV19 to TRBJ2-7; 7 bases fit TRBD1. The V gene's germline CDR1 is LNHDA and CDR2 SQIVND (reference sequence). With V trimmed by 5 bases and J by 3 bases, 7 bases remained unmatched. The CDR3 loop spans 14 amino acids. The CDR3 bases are TGTGCCAGTAGTCCCAACAGGGGACGCTACGAGCAGTACTTC. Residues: CASSPNRGRYEQYF.

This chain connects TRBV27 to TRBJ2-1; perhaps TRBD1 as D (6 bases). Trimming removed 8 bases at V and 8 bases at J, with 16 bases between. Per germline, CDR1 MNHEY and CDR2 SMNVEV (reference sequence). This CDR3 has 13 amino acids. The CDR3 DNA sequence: TGTGCCAGCGGACAGCCCCCAACACATGAGCAGTTCTTC. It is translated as CASGQPPTHEQFF.

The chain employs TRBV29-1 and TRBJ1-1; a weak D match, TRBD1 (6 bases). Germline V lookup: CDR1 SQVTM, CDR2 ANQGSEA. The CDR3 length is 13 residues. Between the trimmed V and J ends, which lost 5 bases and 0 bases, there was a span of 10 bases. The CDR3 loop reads CSVRGDMNTEAFF. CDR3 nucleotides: TGCAGCGTTCGTGGGGACATGAACACTGAAGCTTTCTTT.

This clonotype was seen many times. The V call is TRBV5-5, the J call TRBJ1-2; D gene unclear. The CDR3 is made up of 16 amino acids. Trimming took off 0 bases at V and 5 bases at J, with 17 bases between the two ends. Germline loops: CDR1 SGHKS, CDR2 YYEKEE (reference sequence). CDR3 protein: CASSLGQGFRLYGYTF. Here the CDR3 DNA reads TGTGCCAGCAGCTTGGGGCAAGGCTTTAGGCTTTATGGCTACACCTTC.

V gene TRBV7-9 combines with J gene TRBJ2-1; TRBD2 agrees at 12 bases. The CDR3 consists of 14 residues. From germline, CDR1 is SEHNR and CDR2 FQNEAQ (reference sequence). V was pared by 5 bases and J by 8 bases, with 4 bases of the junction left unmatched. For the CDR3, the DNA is TGTGCCAGCAGCCCTAGCGGGAGGGAGGATGAGCAGTTCTTC. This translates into CASSPSGREDEQFF.

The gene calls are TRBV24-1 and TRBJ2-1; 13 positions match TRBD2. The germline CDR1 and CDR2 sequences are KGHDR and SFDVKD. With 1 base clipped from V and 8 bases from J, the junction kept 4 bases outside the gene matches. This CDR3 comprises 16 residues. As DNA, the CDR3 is TGTGCCACCAGTGATTTCGGACTAGCGGGAGTGGATGAGCAGTTCTTC. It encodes CATSDFGLAGVDEQFF.

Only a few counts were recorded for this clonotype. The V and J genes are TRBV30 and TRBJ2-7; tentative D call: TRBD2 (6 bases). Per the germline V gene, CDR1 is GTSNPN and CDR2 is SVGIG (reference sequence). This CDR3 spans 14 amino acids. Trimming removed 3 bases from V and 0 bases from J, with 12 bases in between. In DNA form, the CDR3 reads TGTGCCTGGAGGCCAGCGGGTAGCTCCTACGAGCAGTACTTC. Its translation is CAWRPAGSSYEQYF. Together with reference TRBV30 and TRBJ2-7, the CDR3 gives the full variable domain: SQTIHQWPATLVQPVGSPLSLECTVEGTSNPNLYWYRQAAGRGLQLLFYSVGIGQISSEVPQNLSASRPQDRQFILSSKKLLLSDSGFYLCAWRPAGSSYEQYFGPGTRLTVT.

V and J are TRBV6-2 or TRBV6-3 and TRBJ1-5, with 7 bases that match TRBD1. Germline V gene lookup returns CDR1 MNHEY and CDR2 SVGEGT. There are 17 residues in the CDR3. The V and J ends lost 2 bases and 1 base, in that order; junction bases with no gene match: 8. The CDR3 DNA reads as TGTGCCAGCAGTTACCCCCCCCAGGGGGTGAGCAATCAGCCCCAGCATTTT. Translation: CASSYPPQGVSNQPQHF.

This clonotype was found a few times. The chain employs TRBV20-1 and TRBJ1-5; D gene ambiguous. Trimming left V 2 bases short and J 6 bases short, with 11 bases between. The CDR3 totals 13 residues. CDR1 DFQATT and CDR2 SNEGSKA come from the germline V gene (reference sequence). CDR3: CSARFSGSQPQHF. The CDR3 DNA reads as TGCAGTGCTAGATTCTCAGGAAGTCAGCCCCAGCATTTT.

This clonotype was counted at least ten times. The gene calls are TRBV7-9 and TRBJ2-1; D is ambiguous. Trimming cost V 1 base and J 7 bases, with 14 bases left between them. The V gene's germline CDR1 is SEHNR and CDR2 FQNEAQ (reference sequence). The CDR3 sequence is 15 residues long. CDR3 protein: CASSLVREERNEQFF. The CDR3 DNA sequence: TGTGCCAGCAGCTTAGTAAGAGAAGAGAGGAATGAGCAGTTCTTC.

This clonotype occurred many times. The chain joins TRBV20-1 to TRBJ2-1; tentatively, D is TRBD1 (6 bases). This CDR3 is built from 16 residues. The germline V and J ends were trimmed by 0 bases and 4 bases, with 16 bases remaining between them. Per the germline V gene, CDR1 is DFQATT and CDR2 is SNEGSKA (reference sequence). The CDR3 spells CSARDPRGEAYNEQFF. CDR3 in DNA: TGCAGTGCTAGAGACCCCAGGGGCGAAGCTTACAATGAGCAGTTCTTC.

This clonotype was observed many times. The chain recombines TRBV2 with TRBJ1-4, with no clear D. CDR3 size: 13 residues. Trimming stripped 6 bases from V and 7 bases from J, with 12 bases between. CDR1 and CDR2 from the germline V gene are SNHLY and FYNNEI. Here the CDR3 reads CASSGQSAEKLFF. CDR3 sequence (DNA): TGTGCCAGCAGCGGCCAATCGGCTGAAAAACTGTTTTTT.

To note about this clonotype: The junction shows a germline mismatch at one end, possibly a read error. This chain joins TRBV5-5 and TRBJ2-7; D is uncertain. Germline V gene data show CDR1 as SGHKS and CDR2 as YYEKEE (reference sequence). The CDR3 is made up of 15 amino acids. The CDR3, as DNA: TGTGCCAGCAGCGAAAGAGGCCGAATTGCCTACGAGCTGTACTTC. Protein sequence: CASSERGRIAYELYF.

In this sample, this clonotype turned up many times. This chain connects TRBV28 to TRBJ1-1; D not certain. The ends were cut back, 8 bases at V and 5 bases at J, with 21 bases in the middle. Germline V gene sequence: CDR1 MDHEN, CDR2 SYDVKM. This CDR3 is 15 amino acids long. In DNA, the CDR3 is TGTGCCAGCCGAATAGCGAACAGCTGGGGAACTGAAGCTTTCTTT. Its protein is CASRIANSWGTEAFF.

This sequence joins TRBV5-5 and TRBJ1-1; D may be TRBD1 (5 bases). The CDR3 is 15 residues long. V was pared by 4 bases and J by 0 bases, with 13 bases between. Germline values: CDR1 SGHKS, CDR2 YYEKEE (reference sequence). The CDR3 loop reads CASSVGGTMNTEAFF. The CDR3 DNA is TGTGCCAGCAGCGTAGGAGGGACTATGAACACTGAAGCTTTCTTT.

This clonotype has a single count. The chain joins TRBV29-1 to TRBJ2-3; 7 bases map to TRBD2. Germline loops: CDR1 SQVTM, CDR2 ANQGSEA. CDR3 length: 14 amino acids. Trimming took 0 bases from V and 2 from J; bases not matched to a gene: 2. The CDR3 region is CSVEDGLVTDTQYF. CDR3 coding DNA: TGCAGCGTTGAAGATGGACTAGTCACAGATACGCAGTATTTT.

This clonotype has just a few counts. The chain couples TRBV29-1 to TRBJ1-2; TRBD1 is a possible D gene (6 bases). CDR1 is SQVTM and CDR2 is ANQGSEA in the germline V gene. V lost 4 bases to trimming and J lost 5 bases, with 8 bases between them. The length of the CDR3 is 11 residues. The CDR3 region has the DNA TGCAGCGTTGGACAGGTTTATGGCTACACCTTC. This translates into CSVGQVYGYTF.

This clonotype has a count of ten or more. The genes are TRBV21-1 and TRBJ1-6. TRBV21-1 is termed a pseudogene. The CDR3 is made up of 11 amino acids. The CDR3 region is CASADNSPLHF. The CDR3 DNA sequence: TGTGCCTCTGCGGATAATTCACCCCTCCACTTT.

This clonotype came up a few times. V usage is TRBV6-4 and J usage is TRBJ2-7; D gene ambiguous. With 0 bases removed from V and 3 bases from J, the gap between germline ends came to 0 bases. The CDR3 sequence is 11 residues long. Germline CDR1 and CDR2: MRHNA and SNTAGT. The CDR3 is CASSDSYEQYF. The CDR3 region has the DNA TGTGCCAGCAGTGACTCCTACGAGCAGTACTTC.

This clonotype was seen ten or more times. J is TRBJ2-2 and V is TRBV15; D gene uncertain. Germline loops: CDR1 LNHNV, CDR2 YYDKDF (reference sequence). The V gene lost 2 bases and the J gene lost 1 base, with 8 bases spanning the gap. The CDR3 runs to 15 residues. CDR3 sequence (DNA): TGTGCCACCAGCAGAACCGGTCAGAACACCGGGGAGCTGTTTTTT. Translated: CATSRTGQNTGELFF.